These 8 T cell receptor beta chains came from one sample sequenced in a study of cytomegalovirus exposure and HLA in healthy donors. The PCR used 60 Vbeta and 13 Jbeta primers. Sequencing used immunoSEQ multiplex PCR; TCRdb keeps in-frame clones, though not all of them. The sample shows over 250,000 clones, about 66% of them seen only once. Material for sequencing was PBMCs. These receptors were obtained from a female donor in good health and CMV-seronegative.

The chain links TRBV6-5 to TRBJ2-3, with 16 nucleotides matching TRBD2. The CDR3 contains 15 residues. V lost 6 bases, J lost 5 bases, and 2 bases stayed unmatched. CDR1 is MNHEY and CDR2 is SVGAGI in the germline V gene. The CDR3 here is CASRGLAGGEDTQYF. The CDR3 DNA follows: TGTGCCAGCAGGGGACTAGCGGGAGGGGAAGATACGCAGTATTTT.

This chain connects TRBV5-1 to TRBJ2-7, with TRBD2 matching over 7 bases. Trimming removed 4 bases from V and 0 bases from J; junction bases left unmatched: 4. The V gene's germline CDR1 is SGHRS and CDR2 YFSETQ. This CDR3 comprises 14 residues. This CDR3 reads CASSGAGSSYEQYF. In DNA, the CDR3 is TGCGCCAGCAGCGGAGCGGGATCCTCCTACGAGCAGTACTTC.

The rearrangement links TRBV7-9 to TRBJ1-1, with D possibly TRBD1 on 6 matching bases. The CDR3 is 16 amino acids. The V and J ends lost 2 bases and 3 bases respectively, with 16 bases between them. Germline V gene sequence: CDR1 SEHNR, CDR2 FQNEAQ (reference sequence). In nucleotides, the CDR3 is TGTGCCAGCAGCTTAAGAAAGGGAACAGGGCACACTGAAGCTTTCTTT. It specifies CASSLRKGTGHTEAFF.

About this clone: Germline is not matched at one junction end, which may reflect a read error. This chain links TRBV7-9 with TRBJ1-2; tentatively, D is TRBD1 (5 bases). Germline V gene sequence: CDR1 SEHNR, CDR2 FQNEAQ (reference sequence). This CDR3 has 12 residues. The CDR3 DNA reads TGTTCCAGCAGCCAAGTGGGGGGAGGCTACACCTTC. This codes for CSSSQVGGGYTF.

The chain has TRBV12-2 and TRBJ1-4; the table's D call TRBD1 went unverified against the DNA. TRBV12-2 constitutes a pseudogene. The CDR3 extends over 15 amino acids. The CDR3 nucleotides read TGTGCAAGTCGCCGTCGGGACAGGGCGTCTGAAAAACTGTTTTTT. Protein product: CASRRRDRASEKLFF.

This clone was detected once. This chain uses TRBV5-1 with TRBJ2-1; 11 bases are a match to TRBD2. CDR1 and CDR2 from the germline V gene are SGHRS and YFSETQ. V was pared by 0 bases and J by 4 bases, with 3 bases of the junction left unmatched. The CDR3 contains 16 residues. CDR3 amino acids: CASSLVLAGEYNEQFF. CDR3 bases: TGCGCCAGCAGCTTGGTACTAGCGGGAGAGTACAATGAGCAGTTCTTC.

This chain links TRBV7-8 with TRBJ2-1, with 16 bases aligning to TRBD2. The CDR3 consists of 17 residues. Germline loops: CDR1 SGHVS, CDR2 FQNEAQ. With V trimmed by 7 bases and J by 10 bases, 13 bases remained unmatched. The CDR3 DNA reads as TGTGCCAGCACCATCACCGGGACTAGCGGGAGGGCCGGAGAGCAGTTCTTC. It is translated as CASTITGTSGRAGEQFF.

This clone was observed a single time. The V gene is TRBV2, the J gene TRBJ2-3; no clear D. Trimming cost V 4 bases and J 6 bases, with 11 bases left between them. The CDR3 extends over 13 amino acids. Germline V CDR1 and CDR2: SNHLY, FYNNEI. CDR3 in amino acids: CASSGESEDTQYF. The CDR3 DNA sequence: TGTGCCAGCAGTGGAGAAAGCGAGGATACGCAGTATTTT.